These T cell receptor beta chains were read from a single sample in a study of STAT5B mutations in CD4+ large granular lymphocyte leukemia. This table comes from immunoSEQ multiplex PCR, and its TCRdb copy is limited to in-frame clones, with some not included. The sample yields about 35,000 clones, about three quarters seen once. The sequenced material came from CD4+ T cells from blood buffy coats. These receptors were taken from a human donor in good health. The CDR3 runs from the conserved cysteine through the conserved F or W. The D gene is left open where the match is weak. Clone sizes are given selectively: once, few, many, or a class where the clone is expanded.

D	V	size	J	DNA	CDR3
.	TRBV2	.	TRBJ2-3	TGTGCCAGCAGCGCTACAGGGTTCGGCACAGATACGCAGTATTTT	CASSATGFGTDTQYF
TRBD2	TRBV9	once	TRBJ2-1	TGTGCCAGCAGCGTAGATCCTAGCGGGGGGCCAACAATCGGGGAGCAGTTCTTC	CASSVDPSGGPTIGEQFF
.	TRBV7-9	.	TRBJ1-1	TGTGCCAGCAGCTTATTGGCTAGCATGAACACTGAAGCTTTCTTT	CASSLLASMNTEAFF
TRBD2	TRBV4-2	once	TRBJ2-3	TGTGCCAGCAGCCAAGGAGGGGGCCGGACTAGCGGGGGAGGTGGCACAGATACGCAGTATTTT	CASSQGGGRTSGGGGTDTQYF
TRBD1	TRBV25-1	.	TRBJ1-2	TGTGCCAGCAGTGAACTGGGACAGGGTGGCTACACCTTC	CASSELGQGGYTF
.	TRBV4-1	.	TRBJ2-7	TGCGCCAGCAGCCAAGATACAGACTCCCTGGAGCAGTACTTC	CASSQDTDSLEQYF
TRBD1	TRBV6-1	.	TRBJ1-2	TGTGCCAGTCTGGACAGGCAGGGCTACACCTTC	CASLDRQGYTF
TRBD1	TRBV11-2	.	TRBJ1-1	TGTGCCAGCAGCTCCGACAGGGTGAACACTGAAGCTTTCTTT	CASSSDRVNTEAFF
.	TRBV19	.	TRBJ1-2	TGTGCCAGTAGTATCAAACAGCCGCCGGGCTACACCTTC	CASSIKQPPGYTF
TRBD1	TRBV9	.	TRBJ1-2	TGTGCCCGTACAGGGGGGGCGCAGGGCTACACCTTC	CARTGGAQGYTF
.	TRBV30	.	TRBJ1-2	TGTGCCTGGGATCGGGGCTACACCTTC	CAWDRGYTF
.	TRBV7-6	.	TRBJ2-3	TGTGCCAGCAGCTTAGCCCGCCAAAGAATCACAGATACGCAGTATTTT	CASSLARQRITDTQYF
.	TRBV5-1	few	TRBJ1-1	TGCGCCAGCAGCTCAAGGGGCAGCCAAAACACTGAAGCTTTCTTT	CASSSRGSQNTEAFF
.	TRBV30	.	TRBJ2-7	TGTGCCTGGAGTAGGGCCCTTGGGGGGAGCGAGCAGTACTTC	CAWSRALGGSEQYF
.	TRBV5-6	.	TRBJ1-1	TGTGCCAGCAGCTCGGGAGGGGCCGCCGAAGGGACTGAAGCTTTCTTT	CASSSGGAAEGTEAFF
TRBD1	TRBV6-4	few	TRBJ1-2	TGTGCCAGCAGTGACCAAAACAGGGGCGCTAACTATGGCTACACCTTC	CASSDQNRGANYGYTF
.	TRBV28	few	TRBJ2-7	TGTGCCAGCACCCGAGGTTCCTACGAGCAGTACTTC	CASTRGSYEQYF
.	TRBV6-5	.	TRBJ2-7	TGTGCCAGCAGTTACTCGGCAGGATCCCCCTACGAGCAGTACTTC	CASSYSAGSPYEQYF
.	TRBV6-1	few	TRBJ2-1	TGTGCCAGCACACAGGACAATGAGCAGTTCTTC	CASTQDNEQFF
.	TRBV18	few	TRBJ1-2	TGTGCCAGCTCACCCGCCGGACAGAAATATGGCTACACCTTC	CASSPAGQKYGYTF
TRBD2	TRBV4-1	.	TRBJ2-1	TGCGCCAGCAGCCAAGATCACGGGGAGGGCTTCGCGAATGAGCAGTTCTTC	CASSQDHGEGFANEQFF
.	TRBV19	.	TRBJ1-1	TGTGCCAGTAGTGGACAGTTGAACACTGAAGCTTTCTTT	CASSGQLNTEAFF
TRBD1	TRBV6-5	few	TRBJ2-7	TGTGCCAGCAGCCAATCCCTTGGACAGGGCGAGCAGTACTTC	CASSQSLGQGEQYF
.	TRBV7-6	.	TRBJ2-3	TGTGCCAGCAGCTTAGTTTCCCAGGGGGATACGCAGTATTTT	CASSLVSQGDTQYF
TRBD1	TRBV6-5	.	TRBJ2-7	TGTGCCAGCAGCCGGACAGGGACCTACGAGCAGTACTTC	CASSRTGTYEQYF
.	TRBV27	.	TRBJ1-3	TGTGCCAGCAGTTTATTCAGGGGAGGAAACACCATATATTTT	CASSLFRGGNTIYF
TRBD2	TRBV6-4	.	TRBJ2-1	TGTGCCAGCAGTGACTCTAGCGGGAGATCCCATGAGCAGTTCTTC	CASSDSSGRSHEQFF
TRBD2	TRBV29-1	.	TRBJ2-1	TGCAGCGCAGAGAAAGCGGGGGGCTCCTACAATGAGCAGTTCTTC	CSAEKAGGSYNEQFF
TRBD2	TRBV27	.	TRBJ2-1	TGTGCCAGCAGTTTTAGCGGGGGGGTCTCAAATGAGCAGTTCTTC	CASSFSGGVSNEQFF
.	TRBV10-3	.	TRBJ2-1	TGTGCCATCAGTGGACAGCTCTTAAACAATGAGCAGTTCTTC	CAISGQLLNNEQFF
.	TRBV4-1	.	TRBJ2-7	TGCGCCAGCATGGACGTTAGCTCCTACGAGCAGTACTTC	CASMDVSSYEQYF
TRBD1	TRBV7-9	.	TRBJ1-1	TGTGCCAGCAGCTTAGCGGCAGGGGGCAACACTGAAGCTTTCTTT	CASSLAAGGNTEAFF
TRBD1	TRBV29-1	once	TRBJ1-4	TGCAGCGTCTGGACAGGGTTCAATGAAAAACTGTTTTTT	CSVWTGFNEKLFF
.	TRBV5-5	.	TRBJ2-5	TGTGCCAGCAGCTTGCGGGGCAACCAAGAGACCCAGTACTTC	CASSLRGNQETQYF
TRBD1	TRBV5-1	.	TRBJ2-7	TGCGCCAGCAGCCTTGACAGGGGTACCTACGAGCAGTACTTC	CASSLDRGTYEQYF
.	TRBV7-9	.	TRBJ1-4	TGTGCCAGCAGCTCCGGGACCCTAGGAGGAAAACTGTTTTTT	CASSSGTLGGKLFF
.	TRBV7-8	.	TRBJ2-1	TGTGCCAGCAGCTTAGTTAGGGGGGCTCGTTACAATGAGCAGTTCTTC	CASSLVRGARYNEQFF
.	TRBV7-6	.	TRBJ2-3	TGTGCCAGCAGCCCGAAAATGGGGGGCACAGATACGCAGTATTTT	CASSPKMGGTDTQYF
.	TRBV11-2	.	TRBJ1-1	TGTGCCAGCAGCCCCGACGGACGGTCGAACACTGAAGCTTTCTTT	CASSPDGRSNTEAFF
TRBD1	TRBV19	.	TRBJ2-2	TGTGCCAGTAGTATCCCCCTCCCCGGGACAGGGGCCGGGGAGCTGTTTTTT	CASSIPLPGTGAGELFF
.	TRBV11-1	.	TRBJ1-4	TGTGCCAGCAGCTCAGGGGCAGCTAATGAAAAACTGTTTTTT	CASSSGAANEKLFF
TRBD1	TRBV11-2	.	TRBJ1-4	TGTGCCAGCAGACGGACAGGGCAGTCCGAAAAACTGTTTTTT	CASRRTGQSEKLFF
.	TRBV5-5	.	TRBJ1-1	TGTGCCAGCAGCTTGGGCGCCGCCCGTGAAGCTTTCTTT	CASSLGAAREAFF
TRBD2	TRBV19	.	TRBJ2-1	TGTGCCAGTAGTCCCAGGACTAGCGGGAGATCTGCGGGTAATGAGCAGTTCTTC	CASSPRTSGRSAGNEQFF
.	TRBV5-5	once	TRBJ2-7	TGTGCCAGCAGCTTGGTCCAGCACTACGAGCAGTACTTC	CASSLVQHYEQYF
TRBD1	TRBV6-5	.	TRBJ1-2	TGTGCCAGCGGGGGGACAGGGCCTAACTATGGCTACACCTTC	CASGGTGPNYGYTF
.	TRBV10-2	.	TRBJ1-1	TGCGCCAGCACTGAGGGGGGTTTGTGGAGCCCTAACACTGAAGCTTTCTTT	CASTEGGLWSPNTEAFF
.	TRBV6-6	.	TRBJ2-7	TGTGCCAGCAGTAGAAACTACGAGCAGTACTTC	CASSRNYEQYF